This T cell receptor (beta chain) was recorded in a study of T-cell reconstitution after alpha-beta-depleted transplantation in children. Study results and caveats: There were reportedly several hundred expanded graft clones from which alpha-beta T cells came about two months after transplant. A year post-transplant, T-cell counts and diversity derived mostly from newly produced T cells. Surviving recipient T cells and thymic progenitors underlay high day-60 TCRbeta diversity in some patients.

This sample's TCRbeta library carried unique molecular identifier barcodes. TCRdb re-called the PCR reads with MiXCR, one entry per CDR3 protein. Here the sample spans 250,000 to 300,000 distinct CDR3 sequences, just over 7.5% being singletons. This clonotype was seen ten or more times. Antigen specificity is unknown. This TCR came from a female patient between 2 and 15 years old who had a stem cell transplant for Fanconi anemia, so the T cells may come from the graft donor. The source material was peripheral blood, sampled 360 days after TCRalphabeta/CD19-depleted stem cell transplant.

The chain's CDR3 is CASSLRTALAKNIQYF. The DNA for the CDR3 is TGTGCCAGCAGCCTGAGGACAGCCCTAGCCAAAAACATTCAGTACTTC. The genes are TRBV7-7 and TRBJ2-4, with D maybe TRBD1 (6 bases). Germline CDR1 is SSHAT and CDR2 is FNYEAQ (reference sequence). The CDR3 sequence is 16 residues long. The ends were cut back, 5 bases at V and 0 bases at J, with 14 bases in the middle. Complete variable domain (other parts from reference TRBV7-7 and TRBJ2-4): GAGVSQSPRYKVTKRGQDVTLRCDPISSHATLYWYQQALGQGPEFLTYFNYEAQPDKSGLPSDRFSAERPEGSISTLTIQRTEQRDSAMYRCASSLRTALAKNIQYFGAGTRLSVL.